The T cell receptor (beta chain) under discussion was sequenced for a study of blood T cell repertoires in COVID-19 (dated by TCRdb to 2020 to 2021). Broadly, across the study: The collaborator samples originated in the United States, Italy and Spain and spanned the acute and convalescent phases of COVID-19. The prospective study material was composed of cDNA or gDNA derived from T cells, B-cell-depleted T cells, or PBMCs. Subjects who had been exposed to COVID-19, were actively infected with it, or had recovered from it provided the deeply sampled blood TCRbeta repertoires that made up the dataset. The repertoires were released in a freely available public database meant as a resource for research on the immune response to SARS-CoV-2. Samples came from the ongoing ImmuneRACE study (first 160 participants) plus 1,254 subjects from 6 global collaborators. Nearly every sample came with metadata listing a de-identified subject ID, COVID-19 status, age in years and sex. Where HLA class I and class II types were available, the types were taken from metadata supplied by the sample provider, not from assay-based typing.

The immunoSEQ Assay, a bias-controlled multiplex PCR, was used to amplify TCRbeta CDR3 regions from genomic DNA. In the original analysis: Nucleated cell counts per sample were estimated from amplification of reference gene primers within the assay. Sequence reads were collapsed and filtered to measure the absolute abundance of every unique TCRbeta CDR3 rearrangement. For each sample, productive Simpson clonality was calculated as the square root of Simpson's diversity index across productive rearrangements. TCRdb provides this immuneACCESS table in a form limited to in-frame rearrangements. Some clones are lacking; in checked studies, under half of them reflect an unresolved V gene, and why the rest are absent is not known. For V, J and clone size, that table is used; D and trimming come from the DNA. This sample gives 120,000 to 150,000 clones in total; 84% of them show up just once. Almost 6% of the sample comes from the top ten.

This clone showed up just a few times. Its antigen specificity is not known. No base qualities exist here, and no much larger clone lies one base off it. The research as a whole found: How much clinical and demographic metadata was included differed by source and by participant, and the metadata was provided uncurated.

As encoded in the germline V gene, CDR1 is MNHNS while CDR2 is SASEGT. The CDR3 contains 14 residues, cysteine and phenylalanine counted. Only the CDR3 DNA is retained, 42 bases long and in frame from the first base. V is cut by 1 base and J by 3 bases, and the space between the germline ends is 9 bases. Participants in the prospective study were aged roughly 18 to 100 years, lived in over 20 United States geographic areas, and enrolled through a virtual design. In the prospective study, cohorts were assigned on the basis of participant-reported clinical history obtained from a screening survey and a study questionnaire. Exposed participants had been in contact with someone with a PCR-confirmed or clinician-diagnosed COVID-19 case within 2 weeks of study entry. Each participant in the prospective study had whole blood, serum and a nasopharyngeal or oropharyngeal swab collected by mobile phlebotomists. Over a 2-month period, participants in the prospective study had the option of providing additional blood draws and questionnaires. Before DNA extraction, blood samples from the prospective study were shipped at room temperature or frozen.

In this chain, TRBV6-1 is recombined with TRBJ1-1; TRBD1 is a possible D gene, resting on 5 matching bases. This sequence was found in a woman in her forties or fifties who had been exposed to COVID-19. The sequenced sample was PBMCs or T cells enriched from blood (not recorded which). The nucleotides read TGTGCCAGCAGTGAAGGGGCAGGGTACACTGAAGCTTTCTTT. It codes for CASSEGAGYTEAFF.